What follows are 8 T cell receptor beta chains derived from one specimen sequenced in a study of T cells in Graves' hyperthyroidism and ophthalmopathy. TCR beta CDR3 regions were amplified from RNA. Primed by the HTBI set, a first-round RT-PCR was run on the TCR CDR3. Each CDR3 protein is one row after TCRdb ran MiXCR on the multiplex PCR reads. This repertoire shows 480,000 or so distinct CDR3 sequences, about 45% found once; its top ten account for about two fifths. Sequenced: peripheral blood or thyroid tissue (not recorded which). These TCRs come from an adult woman with Graves' disease, either hyperthyroidism or ophthalmopathy (not recorded which).

The rearrangement uses TRBV7-8 and TRBJ2-7; D not resolved. The CDR3 loop spans 16 amino acids. Between the trimmed V and J ends, which lost 5 bases and 0 bases, there was a span of 17 bases. Germline assignment: CDR1 SGHVS and CDR2 FQNEAQ. CDR3 sequence reads: CASSARPGISSYEQYF. The CDR3 DNA reads TGTGCCAGCAGCGCCAGGCCTGGCATAAGCTCCTACGAGCAGTACTTC. Looking up the rest from reference TRBV7-8 and TRBJ2-7 gives the full variable domain: GAGVSQSPRYKVAKRGQDVALRCDPISGHVSLFWYQQALGQGPEFLTYFQNEAQLDKSGLPSDRFFAERPEGSVSTLKIQRTQQEDSAVYLCASSARPGISSYEQYFGPGTRLTVT.

Concerning this clonotype itself: A junction end diverges from the germline sequence, so it may reflect a read error. J is TRBJ1-6 and V is TRBV10-3; D perhaps matches TRBD1 (5 bases). The germline CDR1 and CDR2 sequences are ENHRY and SYGVKD. CDR3 length: 14 residues. CDR3 bases: TGTGCCAGCAGTTACGCCGCTGGGGCACTTCCCCTCCACTTT. Its protein product is CASSYAAGALPLHF.

The chain is built from TRBV2 and TRBJ1-1, with D possibly matching TRBD1 (5 bases). Deletions cut 9 bases from V and 5 bases from J, with 16 bases between. The CDR3 spans 13 residues. Germline values: CDR1 SNHLY, CDR2 FYNNEI. Here the CDR3 reads CASASGGGTEAFF. The CDR3 coding sequence is TGTGCCAGTGCTAGCGGGGGAGGGACTGAAGCTTTCTTT.

This clonotype was seen once. This chain joins TRBV2 and TRBJ2-3; TRBD1 aligns across 7 bases. This CDR3 comprises 15 residues. Trimming at V came to 6 bases and at J to 3 bases, leaving 9 bases not matched to a gene. Germline-derived CDR1 and CDR2 are SNHLY and FYNNEI. In DNA form, the CDR3 reads TGTGCCAGCAGCCCAGACAGGGATCGGACAGATACGCAGTATTTT. Translating it yields CASSPDRDRTDTQYF.

This clonotype was counted ten times or more. The gene calls are TRBV6-1 and TRBJ1-1; maybe TRBD1 (5 bases). V was trimmed by 3 bases and J by 3 bases, leaving 14 bases between them. The CDR3 covers 15 residues. Germline assignment: CDR1 MNHNS and CDR2 SASEGT. CDR3 nucleotides: TGTGCCAGCAGTGACCAATCCGGGGGTTACACTGAAGCTTTCTTT. It yields the protein CASSDQSGGYTEAFF.

The chain combines TRBV6-4 with TRBJ1-5, with D hard to call. CDR3 length: 14 residues. Trimming took off 9 bases at V and 0 bases at J, with 12 bases between the two ends. The germline gives CDR1 MRHNA, CDR2 SNTAGT. The CDR3 sequence is CARGGHSSNQPQHF. The CDR3 coding sequence is TGTGCCAGGGGAGGGCATAGTAGCAATCAGCCCCAGCATTTT.

The chain recombines TRBV29-1 with TRBJ1-5; D not certain. The V gene lost 1 base and the J gene lost 8 bases, with 6 bases spanning the gap. Germline assignment: CDR1 SQVTM and CDR2 ANQGSEA. The CDR3 has 11 residues. The CDR3 here is CSVEGGEPQHF. The CDR3 DNA reads TGCAGCGTTGAAGGGGGTGAGCCCCAGCATTTT.

There are a few counts of this clonotype. This chain joins TRBV29-1 and TRBJ2-7; D gene unclear. V was clipped by 1 base and J by 5 bases, with 12 bases between them. This CDR3 is 13 amino acids long. CDR1 is SQVTM and CDR2 is ANQGSEA in the germline V gene. CDR3: CSVEGRTSNEQYF. For the CDR3, the DNA is TGCAGCGTTGAAGGAAGGACGTCCAACGAGCAGTACTTC.